Listed below are T cell receptor beta chains from one sample, sequenced in a study of OX40 agonist ivuxolimab in advanced cancers. Using immunoSEQ multiplex PCR, the repertoire was profiled, and TCRdb retains in-frame clones only, with some absent. The repertoire consists of 55,000 to 75,000 clones, with 75% to 90% occurring once and the leading ten covering just over 2%. Sample: CD4+ or CD8+ T cells sorted from blood, taken in a trial of the OX40 agonist ivuxolimab. These receptor sequences come from an adult with an advanced solid tumor such as melanoma, head and neck, liver or kidney cancer. CDR3s include the opening cysteine and the closing phenylalanine or tryptophan.

CDR3,V,J
CASSYSGQGGYEQYF,TRBV28,TRBJ2-7
CASSPAQGGWRELFF,TRBV14,TRBJ2-2
CAWSGGQGYEQFF,TRBV30,TRBJ2-1
CASSAGGNSYEQYF,TRBV9,TRBJ2-7
CASSFGANVLTF,TRBV19,TRBJ2-6
CASGQGWGDTEAFF,TRBV2,TRBJ1-1
CASSIDQSGSNTGELFF,TRBV19,TRBJ2-2
CASSLDRTGVTDTQYF,TRBV11-2,TRBJ2-3
CASEPLFFRGGNNEQFF,TRBV5-1,TRBJ2-1
CASRSQDYTF,TRBV11-3,TRBJ1-2
CASSLGLGTGELFF,TRBV5-1,TRBJ2-2
CASSYSGPGQETQYF,TRBV6-5,TRBJ2-5
CASSVGGSSETQYF,TRBV9,TRBJ2-5
CASSLAAQGNEKLFF,TRBV5-1,TRBJ1-4
CASSFGGYSYNEQFF,TRBV11-1,TRBJ2-1
CASSPSVKQSNQPQHF,TRBV18,TRBJ1-5
CASSLAFSSGGRKDTQYF,TRBV5-1,TRBJ2-3
CASSSRDSPFF,TRBV19,TRBJ1-1
CASSLRGTSGTDTQYF,TRBV11-3,TRBJ2-3
CASSTGSNNEQFF,TRBV18,TRBJ2-1
CASSLAGNGQLDTYGYTF,TRBV5-5,TRBJ1-2
CASSPRGNSYNEQFF,TRBV9,TRBJ2-1
CASRQGGNTEAFF,TRBV7-2,TRBJ1-1
CASSLEQGYGYTF,TRBV5-1,TRBJ1-2
CASSSEIAGGGTDTQYF,TRBV5-1,TRBJ2-3
CASSFGRQSSYEQYF,TRBV7-9,TRBJ2-7
CASSTSALAGVNSYEQYF,TRBV5-1,TRBJ2-7
CASSLDTGPGGGKLFF,TRBV5-1,TRBJ1-4
CASRGPLKSHTDTQYF,TRBV2,TRBJ2-3
CATSRDRSGGYSWEPQHF,TRBV15,TRBJ1-5
CASSLAGIANQPQHF,TRBV28,TRBJ1-5
CASSFGGDPGNQPQHF,TRBV27,TRBJ1-5
CTSSQVDLAESTDTQYF,TRBV1,TRBJ2-3
CAISDRDRNTGELFF,TRBV10-3,TRBJ2-2
CASSLEGSNYGYTF,TRBV5-1,TRBJ1-2
CASSQLNVLAGGKNTQYF,TRBV14,TRBJ2-3
CASSPPPALQETQYF,TRBV18,TRBJ2-5
CASSSSGNQPQHF,TRBV7-2,TRBJ1-5
CASSHRVGGYEQYF,TRBV7-2,TRBJ2-7
CASSLAPTGYDGYTF,TRBV5-1,TRBJ1-2
CASSLVWIDRVSSYNEQFF,TRBV7-2,TRBJ2-1
CASRNGGGDYEQYF,TRBV2,TRBJ2-7
CASRTSGSTDTQYF,TRBV19,TRBJ2-3
CASFRGAPTGELFF,TRBV30,TRBJ2-2
CASSLNRNTGELFF,TRBV18,TRBJ2-2
CASSLNRAGFSGELFF,TRBV7-2,TRBJ2-2
CASSLAGQVYEQYF,TRBV5-6,TRBJ2-7
CASSGGSGGAYNEQFF,TRBV5-4,TRBJ2-1
CASSPIQGLASSYNEQFF,TRBV18,TRBJ2-1
CASSPRGESSYNEQFF,TRBV9,TRBJ2-1
CASSPDRGQNSGANVLTF,TRBV4-2,TRBJ2-6
CASSSNSPLHF,TRBV7-9,TRBJ1-6